The 21 T cell receptor beta chains below all came from one sample that was sequenced in a study of control samples from healthy donors and cancer patients. The assay was immunoSEQ multiplex PCR, and TCRdb's table has in-frame clones only and misses some. Of around 94,000 clones listed, 90% to 95% are singletons. Specimen: blood. The receptors were sampled from a woman between 18 and 29 years old in good health.

This rearrangement joins TRBV24-1 to TRBJ1-2; weak D call: TRBD1 (5 bases). CDR1 KGHDR and CDR2 SFDVKD come from the germline V gene. V lost 10 bases and J 5 bases, leaving 16 bases between the germline ends. The CDR3 extends over 13 amino acids. CDR3 sequence reads: CATSLGPAYGYTF. CDR3 coding DNA: TGTGCCACTTCCCTGGGACCGGCGTATGGCTACACCTTC.

The V call is TRBV6-1, the J call TRBJ2-7; D call uncertain. The V end lost 3 bases, the J end lost 0 bases, and 6 bases lay between the germline ends. The CDR3 contains 13 residues. Germline V gene data show CDR1 as MNHNS and CDR2 as SASEGT. CDR3 nucleotide sequence: TGTGCCAGCAGTGACAGTCTCTCCTACGAGCAGTACTTC. Amino acid sequence: CASSDSLSYEQYF.

The chain is built from TRBV2 and TRBJ1-6; 9 bases agree with TRBD1. V shed 10 bases, J shed 7 bases, and the junction held 5 bases outside the gene matches. The CDR3 spans 13 residues. The germline gives CDR1 SNHLY, CDR2 FYNNEI. This CDR3 is CATMGQGNSPLHF. In nucleotides, the CDR3 is TGTGCCACCATGGGACAGGGAAATTCACCCCTCCACTTT.

The J gene is TRBJ1-2, the V gene TRBV20-1, with TRBD1 matching over 7 bases. CDR3 length: 12 residues. The junction had 5 bases not matched to a gene; V was cut back by 4 bases and J by 6 bases. The germline V gene encodes CDR1 DFQATT and CDR2 SNEGSKA (reference sequence). As DNA, the CDR3 is TGCAGTGCTACTGACAGGGTTAATGGCTACACCTTC. Protein: CSATDRVNGYTF.

V and J are TRBV13 and TRBJ1-3, with D unresolved. Looked up from germline, CDR1 is PRHDT and CDR2 is FYEKMQ (reference sequence). The CDR3 consists of 18 residues. V was shortened by 1 base and J by 0 bases, with 16 bases between the two germline ends. In nucleotides, the CDR3 is TGTGCCAGCAGCTTAGTAGTCGACAACCCTTTCTCTGGAAACACCATATATTTT. Translation: CASSLVVDNPFSGNTIYF.

CDR3 in DNA: TGTGCCACCAAACCTGGACAGCTTACGACAGATACGCAGTATTTT. It translates to CATKPGQLTTDTQYF. This chain links TRBV6-4 with TRBJ2-3; tentatively, D is TRBD1 (6 bases). CDR1 and CDR2 from the germline V gene are MRHNA and SNTAGT. Trimming cost V 10 bases and J 3 bases, with 20 bases left between them. The CDR3 contains 15 residues.

The rearrangement uses TRBV10-3 and TRBJ1-1; D not resolved. V lost 3 bases and J 8 bases, leaving 10 bases between the germline ends. The germline V gene encodes CDR1 ENHRY and CDR2 SYGVKD. The CDR3 covers 12 residues. This CDR3 is CAISDFALEAFF. As DNA, the CDR3 is TGTGCCATCAGTGATTTCGCGTTGGAAGCTTTCTTT.

V gene TRBV19 combines with J gene TRBJ1-3; 7 bases align to TRBD1. CDR3 length: 15 amino acids. Germline CDR1 LNHDA, CDR2 SQIVND (reference sequence). The V and J ends lost 3 bases and 4 bases, in that order; junction bases with no gene match: 6. In DNA form, the CDR3 reads TGTGCCAGTAGTATCCAACAGGGGTTCGGAAACACCATATATTTT. Translating gives CASSIQQGFGNTIYF.

This chain uses TRBV6-6 with TRBJ1-2; D gene unclear. Germline CDR1 is MNHNY and CDR2 is SVGAGI (reference sequence). This CDR3 is 11 amino acids long. V was shortened by 5 bases and J by 8 bases, with 9 bases between the two germline ends. The CDR3 DNA follows: TGTGCCAGCAGTCAGCTTGTCGGCTACACCTTC. Protein: CASSQLVGYTF.

CDR3 sequence (DNA): TGCGCCAGCAGCTTGGCTGCGGGTGCCTACAATGAGCAGTTCTTC. Translating it yields CASSLAAGAYNEQFF. The V gene is TRBV5-1, the J gene TRBJ2-1, with D possibly matching TRBD2 (5 bases). The germline V gene has CDR1 SGHRS and CDR2 YFSETQ. V was cut by 0 bases and J by 2 bases, with 9 bases left in between. This CDR3 has 15 amino acids.

The V and J genes are TRBV28 and TRBJ2-3; D is uncertain. CDR3 length: 11 amino acids. V was shortened by 4 bases and J by 2 bases, with 1 base between the two germline ends. From germline, CDR1 is MDHEN and CDR2 SYDVKM. The CDR3 nucleotides read TGTGCCAGCAGTTACACAGATACGCAGTATTTT. Encoded protein: CASSYTDTQYF.

The rearrangement links TRBV2 to TRBJ1-3; maybe TRBD1 (5 bases). CDR1 is SNHLY and CDR2 is FYNNEI in the germline V gene. Trimming removed 6 bases at V and 9 bases at J, with 12 bases between. CDR3 length: 12 residues. CDR3 sequence reads: CASRKGQVTIYF. CDR3 sequence (DNA): TGTGCCAGCAGAAAGGGGCAGGTCACCATATATTTT.

This clone appeared a single time. The chain carries TRBV6-5 and TRBJ1-5; no clear D gene. The germline CDR1 and CDR2 sequences are MNHEY and SVGAGI. The CDR3 is 13 residues long. Trimming pared 5 bases from V and 6 bases from J, leaving 11 bases between. CDR3 sequence (DNA): TGTGCCAGCAGTAAGGGCCTCCGTCAGCCCCAGCATTTT. The encoded protein is CASSKGLRQPQHF.

The V gene is TRBV19, the J gene TRBJ2-1, with 9 bases lining up with TRBD2. The J segment lost 2 bases and the V segment lost 6 bases, leaving 5 bases of the junction unmatched. There are 15 residues in the CDR3. Germline CDR1 LNHDA, CDR2 SQIVND (reference sequence). The CDR3 spells CASSQAGGPYNEQFF. The CDR3 DNA sequence: TGTGCCAGTAGCCAAGCGGGAGGTCCCTACAATGAGCAGTTCTTC.

J is TRBJ1-1 and V is TRBV11-2; the D is unclear. Germline assignment: CDR1 SGHAT and CDR2 FQNNGV. The length of the CDR3 is 16 residues. Trimming took 1 base from V and 0 from J, leaving 12 bases between them. The CDR3 coding sequence is TGTGCCAGCAGCTTAGTAAGGTCGTCAATGAACACTGAAGCTTTCTTT. It encodes CASSLVRSSMNTEAFF.

This chain connects TRBV7-2 to TRBJ1-2; 8 nucleotides match TRBD1. CDR1 is SGHTA and CDR2 is FQGNSA in the germline V gene. The CDR3 runs 15 residues. The V segment lost 0 bases and the J segment 5 bases; nucleotides outside the gene matches: 5. CDR3 sequence (DNA): TGTGCCAGCAGCTTAGCAGACAGGGGCCCTTATGGCTACACCTTC. Its protein product is CASSLADRGPYGYTF.

The gene calls are TRBV30 and TRBJ1-2; D perhaps matches TRBD1 (5 bases). V was shortened by 2 bases and J by 5 bases, with 15 bases between the two germline ends. The CDR3 is made up of 14 amino acids. Germline V gives CDR1 GTSNPN, CDR2 SVGIG (reference sequence). The DNA of the CDR3 is TGTGCCTGGAGTTTTGTAGGGACGGTTTATGGCTACACCTTC. Its protein is CAWSFVGTVYGYTF. Filled out from reference TRBV30 and TRBJ1-2, the complete variable domain reads SQTIHQWPATLVQPVGSPLSLECTVEGTSNPNLYWYRQAAGRGLQLLFYSVGIGQISSEVPQNLSASRPQDRQFILSSKKLLLSDSGFYLCAWSFVGTVYGYTFGSGTRLTVV.

The V gene is TRBV12-3 or TRBV12-4, the J gene TRBJ1-3; D ambiguous. This CDR3 is 13 amino acids long. V lost 7 bases to trimming and J lost 8 bases, with 15 bases between them. CDR3 bases: TGTGCCAGCACCCCCGGGAGGCCTCACACCATATATTTT. Translated: CASTPGRPHTIYF.

The chain employs TRBV11-2 and TRBJ2-2, with 8 bases identical to TRBD1. The CDR3 sequence is 14 residues long. Germline CDR1 is SGHAT and CDR2 is FQNNGV. The V and J ends lost 6 bases and 2 bases, in that order; junction bases with no gene match: 2. The CDR3 is CASRDRANTGELFF. CDR3 in DNA: TGTGCCAGCAGGGACAGGGCCAACACCGGGGAGCTGTTTTTT.

This chain links TRBV19 with TRBJ1-2; 8 bases map to TRBD1. CDR1 and CDR2 (germline): LNHDA, SQIVND (reference sequence). The CDR3 runs to 12 residues. With 11 bases clipped from V and 0 bases from J, the junction kept 2 bases outside the gene matches. CDR3 in DNA: TGTGCCCAGACAGGGGCTAACTATGGCTACACCTTC. It specifies CAQTGANYGYTF.

This chain links TRBV5-1 with TRBJ2-1; D perhaps matches TRBD2 (6 bases). Germline V CDR1 and CDR2: SGHRS, YFSETQ. The CDR3 totals 15 residues. V was trimmed by 2 bases and J by 8 bases, leaving 17 bases between them. The CDR3 bases are TGCGCCAGCAGCTTAGAACTAGCCTCAAAGGATGAGCAGTTCTTC. The encoded protein is CASSLELASKDEQFF.